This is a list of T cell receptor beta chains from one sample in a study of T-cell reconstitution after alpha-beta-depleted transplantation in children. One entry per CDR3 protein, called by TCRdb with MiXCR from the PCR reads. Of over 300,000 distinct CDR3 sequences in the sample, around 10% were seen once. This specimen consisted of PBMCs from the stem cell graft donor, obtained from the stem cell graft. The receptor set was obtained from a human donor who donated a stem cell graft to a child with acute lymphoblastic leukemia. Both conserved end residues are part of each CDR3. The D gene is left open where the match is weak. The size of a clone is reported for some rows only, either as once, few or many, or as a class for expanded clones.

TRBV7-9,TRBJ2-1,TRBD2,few,TGTGCCAGCAGCGATAGGGGACTAGCGACGTACAATGAGCAGTTCTTC,CASSDRGLATYNEQFF
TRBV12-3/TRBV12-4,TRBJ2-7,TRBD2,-,TGTGCCAGCAGGGATGGACTAGGCAACTACGAGCAGTACTTC,CASRDGLGNYEQYF
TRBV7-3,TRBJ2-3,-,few,TGTGCCAGCAGCTTAACCCCGTCCGGTACGCAGTATTTT,CASSLTPSGTQYF
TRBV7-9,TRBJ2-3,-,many,TGTGCCAGCAGCTGGACACCTCTTGGAACAGATACGCAGTATTTT,CASSWTPLGTDTQYF
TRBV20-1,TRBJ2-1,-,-,TGCAGTGCTAGATTCGGGAGAGGCAATGAGCAGTTCTTC,CSARFGRGNEQFF
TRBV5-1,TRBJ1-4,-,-,TGCGCCAGCAGCTTCTCCAGGGAGGGGGCAACTAATGAAAAACTGTTTTTT,CASSFSREGATNEKLFF
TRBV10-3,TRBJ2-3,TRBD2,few,TGTGCCATCAGTGAGTCGGCGGGAGCGGAAGATACGCAGTATTTT,CAISESAGAEDTQYF
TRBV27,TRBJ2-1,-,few,TGTGCCAGCAGTTTGTTAGGCCTCCACAATGAGCAGTTCTTC,CASSLLGLHNEQFF
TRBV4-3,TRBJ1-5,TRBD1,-,TGCGCCAGCAGCCAAAACGGGGGACAGGGGAATCAGCCCCAGCATTTT,CASSQNGGQGNQPQHF
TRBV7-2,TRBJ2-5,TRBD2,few,TGTGCCAGCAGCTCTGGCGCTAGCGGGAGGGTCGCAGAGACCCAGTACTTC,CASSSGASGRVAETQYF
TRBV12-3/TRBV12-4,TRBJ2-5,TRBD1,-,TGTGCCAGCAGCATCGGACAGGGGGCAGGGGAGACCCAGTACTTC,CASSIGQGAGETQYF
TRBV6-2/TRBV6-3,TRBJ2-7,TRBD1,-,TGTGCCAGCGGAAGGACAGGGTCGTCCTACGAGCAGTACTTC,CASGRTGSSYEQYF
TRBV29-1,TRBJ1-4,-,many,TGCAGCGTTAAAAAGGGCGGTGAAAAACTGTTTTTT,CSVKKGGEKLFF
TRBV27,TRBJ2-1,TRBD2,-,TGTGCCAGCAGTTTATCGGTAGCGGGAGGATACAATGAGCAGTTCTTC,CASSLSVAGGYNEQFF
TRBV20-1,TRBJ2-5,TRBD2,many,TGCAGTGCTATCCGCGGGCGAGCGGGAGTGCGGAAGACCCAGTACTTC,CSAIRGRAGVRKTQYF
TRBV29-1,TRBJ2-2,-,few,TGCAGCGTTGAAGCCGGAAGGACAGGGAGGGCCGGGGAGCTGTTTTTT,CSVEAGRTGRAGELFF
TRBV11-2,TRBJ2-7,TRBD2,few,TGTGCCAGCAGCTCAGTAGCGGGGATCGCCTACGAGCAGTACTTC,CASSSVAGIAYEQYF
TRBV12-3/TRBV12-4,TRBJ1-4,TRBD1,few,TGTGCCAGCAGTGGAGGGGGACAGGGGACAACTAATGAAAAACTGTTTTTT,CASSGGGQGTTNEKLFF
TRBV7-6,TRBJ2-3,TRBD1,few,TGTGCCAGCGCTCTGGACAGGGTGCGGGATACGCAGTATTTT,CASALDRVRDTQYF
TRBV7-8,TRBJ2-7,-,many,TGTGCCAGCAGCTTCGGTCCTACCGCCTACGAGCAGTACTTC,CASSFGPTAYEQYF
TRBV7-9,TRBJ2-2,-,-,TGTGCCAGCAGCTTAGGGGGACTTTCCCTTGGCACCGGGGAGCTGTTTTTT,CASSLGGLSLGTGELFF
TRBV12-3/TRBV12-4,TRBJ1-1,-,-,TGTGCCAGCAGTTTATACGACAACGAAGCTTTCTTT,CASSLYDNEAFF
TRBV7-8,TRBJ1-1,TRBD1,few,TGTGCCAGCAGCAGACGGGACAGAAACACTGAAGCTTTCTTT,CASSRRDRNTEAFF
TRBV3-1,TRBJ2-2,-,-,TGTGCCAGCAGAATCGGGACGACGAACACCGGGGAGCTGTTTTTT,CASRIGTTNTGELFF
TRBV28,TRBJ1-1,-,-,TGTGCCATCTCGACCCGGGGGTTCGCTGAAGCTTTCTTT,CAISTRGFAEAFF
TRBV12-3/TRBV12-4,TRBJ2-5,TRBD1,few,TGTGCCAGCAGTCCTATTCCCGGGACAGTCGGGGAGACCCAGTACTTC,CASSPIPGTVGETQYF
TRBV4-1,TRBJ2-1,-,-,TGCGCCAGCAGCCAAGCAGTCGGGAAGTCCTACAATGAGCAGTTCTTC,CASSQAVGKSYNEQFF
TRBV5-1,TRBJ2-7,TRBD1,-,TGCGCCAGCAGCTTCCGGACAGGGGTCGACGAGCAGTACTTC,CASSFRTGVDEQYF
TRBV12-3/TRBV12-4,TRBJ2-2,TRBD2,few,TGTGCCAGCACAATAGGGACTAGCGGAGGGGAGCTGTTTTTT,CASTIGTSGGELFF
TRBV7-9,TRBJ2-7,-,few,TGTGCCAGCAGCTTAGCCCCACACGAGCAGTACTTC,CASSLAPHEQYF
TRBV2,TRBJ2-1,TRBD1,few,TGTGCCGGCCGGGACAGGGGGCTTTATGAGCAGTTCTTC,CAGRDRGLYEQFF
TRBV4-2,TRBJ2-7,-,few,TGTGCCAGCAGCCAAGGCGTCTACGAGCAGTACTTC,CASSQGVYEQYF
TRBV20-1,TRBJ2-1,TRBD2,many,TGCAGTGCCATACTAGCGGGAGGTTACAATGAGCAGTTCTTC,CSAILAGGYNEQFF
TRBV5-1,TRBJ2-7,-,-,TGCGCCAGCAGCTTCCTCCCAGGGGCCGAGCAGTACTTC,CASSFLPGAEQYF
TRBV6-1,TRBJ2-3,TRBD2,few,TGTGCCAGCAGGCGGGGGGGAGCTAGCACAGATACGCAGTATTTT,CASRRGGASTDTQYF
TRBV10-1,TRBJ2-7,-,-,TGCGCCAGCAGAGCCGGGGCGACTACCTACGAGCAGTACTTC,CASRAGATTYEQYF
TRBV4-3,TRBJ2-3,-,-,TGCGCCAGCAGCCAAGAGTGGGGGGCGCGCGGTACGCAGTATTTT,CASSQEWGARGTQYF
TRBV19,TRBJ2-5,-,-,TGTGCCAGTAGTAACCCCGCGCAGGAGGTACAAGAGACCCAGTACTTC,CASSNPAQEVQETQYF
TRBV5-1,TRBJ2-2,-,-,TGCGCCAGCAGCTTGCGAGCGACAGCGGACACCGGGGAGCTGTTTTTT,CASSLRATADTGELFF
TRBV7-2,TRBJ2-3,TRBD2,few,TGTGCCAGCAGCCTAGCGGGAGTAATAGATACGCAGTATTTT,CASSLAGVIDTQYF
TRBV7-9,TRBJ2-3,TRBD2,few,TGTGCCAGCAGCTTAGTCGCTAGCGGGATAACCCCAGATACGCAGTATTTT,CASSLVASGITPDTQYF
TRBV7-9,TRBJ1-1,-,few,TGTGCCAGCAGCTTAGCGGGTCAGGGGGCTTTCTTT,CASSLAGQGAFF
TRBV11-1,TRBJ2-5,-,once,TGTGCCAGCAGCTTAGACCGGGGGATAGAGACCCAGTACTTC,CASSLDRGIETQYF
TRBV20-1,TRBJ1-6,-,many,TGCAGTTTACAGGGTGCAGGATCACCCCTCCACTTT,CSLQGAGSPLHF
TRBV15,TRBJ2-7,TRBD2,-,TGTGCCACCAGCAGAGGGCTAGCGGGAGGCCGGGACCCCTACGAGCAGTACTTC,CATSRGLAGGRDPYEQYF
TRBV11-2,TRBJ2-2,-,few,TGTGCCAGCAGTAGTTACGGGGAGCTGTTTTTT,CASSSYGELFF
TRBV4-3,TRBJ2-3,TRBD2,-,TGCGCCAGCAGCCAAGATACGGGGGAGGGCGCAGATACGCAGTATTTT,CASSQDTGEGADTQYF
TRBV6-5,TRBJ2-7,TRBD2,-,TGTGCCAGCAGTTACTCAACGGGGGGGAAGAACGAGCAGTACTTC,CASSYSTGGKNEQYF
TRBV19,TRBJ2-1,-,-,TGTGCCAGTAGTATGACCGGGAGCTCCTACAATGAGCAGTTCTTC,CASSMTGSSYNEQFF
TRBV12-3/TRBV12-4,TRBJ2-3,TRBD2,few,TGTGCCAGCAGTCTTACTAGCGCCCCGAACCAGTATTTT,CASSLTSAPNQYF